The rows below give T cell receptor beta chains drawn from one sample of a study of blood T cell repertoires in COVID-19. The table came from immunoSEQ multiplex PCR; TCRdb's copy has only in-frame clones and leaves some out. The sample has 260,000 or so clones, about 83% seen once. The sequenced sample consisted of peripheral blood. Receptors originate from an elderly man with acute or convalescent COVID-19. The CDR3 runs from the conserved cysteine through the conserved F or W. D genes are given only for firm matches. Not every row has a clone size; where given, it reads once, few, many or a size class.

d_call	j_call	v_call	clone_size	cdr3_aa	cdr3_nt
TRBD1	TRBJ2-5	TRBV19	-	CASTTRDRGQETQYF	TGTGCCAGTACCACCCGGGACAGGGGTCAAGAGACCCAGTACTTC
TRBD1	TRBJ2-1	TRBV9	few	CASSVRTGNNEQFF	TGTGCCAGCAGCGTGAGGACAGGGAACAATGAGCAGTTCTTC
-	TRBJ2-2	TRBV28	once	CASRGGGLNTGELFF	TGTGCCAGCAGGGGGGGAGGACTGAACACCGGGGAGCTGTTTTTT
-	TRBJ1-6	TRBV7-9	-	CASSLDGSYNSPLHF	TGTGCCAGCAGCTTAGACGGTTCCTATAATTCACCCCTCCACTTT
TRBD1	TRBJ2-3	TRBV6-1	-	CASGDRGQADTQYF	TGTGCCAGCGGTGACAGGGGGCAGGCAGATACGCAGTATTTT
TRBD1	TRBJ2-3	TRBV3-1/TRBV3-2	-	CASSDQGATRTDTQYF	TGTGCCAGCAGCGACCAGGGGGCGACCCGCACAGATACGCAGTATTTT
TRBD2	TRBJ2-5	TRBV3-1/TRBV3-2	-	CASSRTSGEQETQYF	TGTGCCAGCAGCCGGACTAGCGGGGAACAAGAGACCCAGTACTTC
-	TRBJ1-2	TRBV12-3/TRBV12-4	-	CASSFWGEYGYTF	TGTGCCAGCAGTTTTTGGGGGGAGTATGGCTACACCTTC
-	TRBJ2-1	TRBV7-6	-	CASSLSRVTEQFF	TGTGCCAGCAGCTTAAGCAGGGTCACTGAGCAGTTCTTC
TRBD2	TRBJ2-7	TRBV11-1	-	CASSQREGYEQYF	TGTGCCAGCAGCCAGCGGGAGGGCTACGAGCAGTACTTC
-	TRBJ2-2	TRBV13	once	CASSLRQAGNTGELFF	TGTGCCAGCAGCTTACGACAGGCAGGGAACACCGGGGAGCTGTTTTTT
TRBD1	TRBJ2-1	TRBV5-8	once	CASSFTGVTHNEQFF	TGTGCCAGCAGCTTCACAGGGGTCACTCACAATGAGCAGTTCTTC
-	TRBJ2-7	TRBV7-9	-	CASSPDSFYEQYF	TGTGCCAGCAGCCCGGACAGCTTCTACGAGCAGTACTTC
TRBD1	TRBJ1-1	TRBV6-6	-	CASSRGMRAGTGGKAEAFF	TGTGCCAGCAGTCGAGGTATGAGAGCCGGGACAGGGGGGAAGGCTGAAGCTTTCTTT
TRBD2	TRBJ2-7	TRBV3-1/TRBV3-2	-	CASSQGPSGAYEQYF	TGTGCCAGCAGCCAAGGTCCTAGCGGAGCCTACGAGCAGTACTTC
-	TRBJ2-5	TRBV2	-	CASSDPIGETQYF	TGTGCCAGCAGTGATCCAATCGGGGAGACCCAGTACTTC
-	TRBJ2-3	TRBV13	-	CASSLGRGTDTQYF	TGTGCCAGCAGCTTAGGCCGGGGGACAGATACGCAGTATTTT